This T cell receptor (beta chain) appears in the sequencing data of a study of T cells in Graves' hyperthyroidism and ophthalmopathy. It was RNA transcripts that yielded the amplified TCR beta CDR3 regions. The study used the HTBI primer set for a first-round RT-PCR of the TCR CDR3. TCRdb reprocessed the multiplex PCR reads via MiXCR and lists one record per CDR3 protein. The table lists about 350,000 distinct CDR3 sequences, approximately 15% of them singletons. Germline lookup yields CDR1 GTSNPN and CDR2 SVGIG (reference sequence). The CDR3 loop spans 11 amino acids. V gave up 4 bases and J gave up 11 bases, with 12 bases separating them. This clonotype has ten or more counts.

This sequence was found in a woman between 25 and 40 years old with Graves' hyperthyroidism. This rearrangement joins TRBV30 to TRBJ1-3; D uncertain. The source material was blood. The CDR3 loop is CAWTTSDAIYF. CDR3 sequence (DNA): TGTGCCTGGACCACCTCCGACGCCATATATTTT.